This TCR beta chain was captured in a study of T cells after yellow fever vaccination. Study details: Where fractions had low cell numbers, libraries were prepared from them with the SMART-Seq v4 Ultra Low Input RNA kit. Study outcomes and limitations: Only a small proportion of the clonotypes turned up in both the CD4 and the CD8 compartments, likely arising from convergent recombination.

As concerns this clonotype: Antigen specificity is unknown.

The TCR cDNA carried a universal primer site and UMIs from 5'RACE template switching. TCRdb processed the 5' RACE reads anew with MiXCR; each CDR3 protein has one entry. The profile shows a few hundred thousand distinct CDR3 sequences, 3% to 4.5% of them singletons. Germline V gene data show CDR1 as SEHNR and CDR2 as FQNEAQ (reference sequence). Between the trimmed V and J ends, which lost 7 bases and 8 bases, there was a span of 6 bases. The CDR3 is 10 amino acids. The receptor comes from a man in his late teens or twenties who received the YFV17D yellow fever vaccine. Specimen: PBMCs, collected 5 days after the yellow fever booster vaccination. The rearrangement uses TRBV7-9 and TRBJ2-1; D is ambiguous. The CDR3 is CASTVDEQFF. The CDR3 DNA reads as TGTGCCAGCACCGTAGATGAGCAGTTCTTC.